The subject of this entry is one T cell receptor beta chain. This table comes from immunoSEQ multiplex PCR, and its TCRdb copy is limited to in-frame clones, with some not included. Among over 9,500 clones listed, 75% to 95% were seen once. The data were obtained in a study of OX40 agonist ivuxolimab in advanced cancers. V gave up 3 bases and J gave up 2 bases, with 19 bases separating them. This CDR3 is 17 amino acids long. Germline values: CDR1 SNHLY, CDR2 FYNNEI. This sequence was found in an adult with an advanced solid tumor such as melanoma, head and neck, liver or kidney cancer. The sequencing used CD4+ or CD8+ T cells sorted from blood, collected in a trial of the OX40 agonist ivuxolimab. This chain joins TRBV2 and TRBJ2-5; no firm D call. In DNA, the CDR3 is TGTGCCAGCAGTGAGACGGTAACCTTGACAAGACAAGAGACCCAGTACTTC. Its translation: CASSETVTLTRQETQYF.